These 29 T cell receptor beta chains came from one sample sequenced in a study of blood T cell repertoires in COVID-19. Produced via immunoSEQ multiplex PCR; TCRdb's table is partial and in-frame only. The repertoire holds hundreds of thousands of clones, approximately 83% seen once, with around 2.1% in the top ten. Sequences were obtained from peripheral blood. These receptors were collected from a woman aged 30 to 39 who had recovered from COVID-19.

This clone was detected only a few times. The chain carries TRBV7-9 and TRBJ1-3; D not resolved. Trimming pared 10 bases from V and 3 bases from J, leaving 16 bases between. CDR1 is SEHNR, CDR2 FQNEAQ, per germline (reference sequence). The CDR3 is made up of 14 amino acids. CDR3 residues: CAIQTPGLGNTIYF. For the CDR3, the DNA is TGTGCCATCCAAACCCCCGGACTTGGAAACACCATATATTTT.

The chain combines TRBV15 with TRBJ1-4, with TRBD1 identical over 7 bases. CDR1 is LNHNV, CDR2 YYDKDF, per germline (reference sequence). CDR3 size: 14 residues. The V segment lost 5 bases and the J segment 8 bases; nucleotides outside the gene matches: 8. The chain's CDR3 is CATSAIDRAEKLFF. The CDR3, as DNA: TGTGCCACCAGCGCAATTGACAGGGCCGAAAAACTGTTTTTT.

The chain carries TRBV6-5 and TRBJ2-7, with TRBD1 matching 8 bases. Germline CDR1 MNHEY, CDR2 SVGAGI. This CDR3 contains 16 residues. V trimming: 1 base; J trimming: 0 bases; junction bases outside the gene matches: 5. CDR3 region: CASSYFPTGDSYEQYF. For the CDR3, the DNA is TGTGCCAGCAGTTACTTTCCGACAGGGGACTCCTACGAGCAGTACTTC.

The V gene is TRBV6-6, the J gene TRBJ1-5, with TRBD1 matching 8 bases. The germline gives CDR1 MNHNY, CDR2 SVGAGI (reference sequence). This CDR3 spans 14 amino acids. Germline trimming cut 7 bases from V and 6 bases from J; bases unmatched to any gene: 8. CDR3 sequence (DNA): TGTGCCAGCAACGTACAGGGGGGAGGTCAGCCCCAGCATTTT. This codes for CASNVQGGGQPQHF.

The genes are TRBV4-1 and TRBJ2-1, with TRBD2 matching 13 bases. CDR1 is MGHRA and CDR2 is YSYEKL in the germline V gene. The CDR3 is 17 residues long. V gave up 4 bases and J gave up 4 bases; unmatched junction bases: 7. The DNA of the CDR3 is TGCGCCAGCAGCCCTCCGGGACTAGCGGGACGGTACAATGAGCAGTTCTTC. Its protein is CASSPPGLAGRYNEQFF.

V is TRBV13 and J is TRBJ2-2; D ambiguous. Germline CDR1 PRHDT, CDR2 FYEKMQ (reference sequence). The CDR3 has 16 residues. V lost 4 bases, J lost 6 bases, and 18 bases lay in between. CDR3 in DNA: TGTGCCAGCAGCTCCACAAACTTACAGAAACCCGGGGAGCTGTTTTTT. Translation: CASSSTNLQKPGELFF.

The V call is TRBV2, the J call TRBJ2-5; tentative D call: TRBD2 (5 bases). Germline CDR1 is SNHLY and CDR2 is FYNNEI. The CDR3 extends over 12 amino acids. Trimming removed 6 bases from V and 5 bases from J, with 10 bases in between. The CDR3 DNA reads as TGTGCCAGCAGGGGGAGAGGGGAGACCCAGTACTTC. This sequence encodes CASRGRGETQYF.

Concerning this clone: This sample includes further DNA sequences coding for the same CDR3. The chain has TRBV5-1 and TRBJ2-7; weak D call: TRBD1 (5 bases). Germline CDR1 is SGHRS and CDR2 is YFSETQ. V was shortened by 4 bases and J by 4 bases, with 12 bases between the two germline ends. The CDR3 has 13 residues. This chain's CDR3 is CASSRTDSYEQYF. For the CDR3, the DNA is TGCGCCAGCAGCCGCACCGACAGTTACGAGCAGTACTTC.

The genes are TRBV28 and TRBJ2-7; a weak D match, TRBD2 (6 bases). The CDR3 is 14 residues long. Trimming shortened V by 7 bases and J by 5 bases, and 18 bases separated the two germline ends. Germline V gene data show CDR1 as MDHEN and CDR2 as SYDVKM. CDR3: CASISTGTSHEQYF. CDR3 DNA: TGTGCCAGCATATCCACGGGGACTTCGCACGAGCAGTACTTC.

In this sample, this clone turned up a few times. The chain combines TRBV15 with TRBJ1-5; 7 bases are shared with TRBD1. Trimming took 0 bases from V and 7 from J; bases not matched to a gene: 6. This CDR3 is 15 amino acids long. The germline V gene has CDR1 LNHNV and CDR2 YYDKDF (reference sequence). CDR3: CATSRDDRVGQPQHF. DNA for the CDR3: TGTGCCACCAGCAGAGACGACAGGGTCGGACAGCCCCAGCATTTT.

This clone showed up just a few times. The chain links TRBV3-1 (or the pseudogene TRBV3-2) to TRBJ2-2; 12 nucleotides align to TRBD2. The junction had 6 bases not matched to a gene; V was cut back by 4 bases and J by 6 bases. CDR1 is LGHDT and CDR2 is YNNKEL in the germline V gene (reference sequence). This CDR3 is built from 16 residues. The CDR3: CASSRPGTSGSGELFF. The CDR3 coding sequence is TGTGCCAGCAGCCGACCCGGGACTAGCGGGTCCGGGGAGCTGTTTTTT.

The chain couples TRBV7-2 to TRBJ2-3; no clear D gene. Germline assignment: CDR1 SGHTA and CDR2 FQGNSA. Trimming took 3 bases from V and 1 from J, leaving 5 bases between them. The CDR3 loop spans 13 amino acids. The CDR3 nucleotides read TGTGCCAGCAGCTTTGGAGGCACAGATACGCAGTATTTT. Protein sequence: CASSFGGTDTQYF.

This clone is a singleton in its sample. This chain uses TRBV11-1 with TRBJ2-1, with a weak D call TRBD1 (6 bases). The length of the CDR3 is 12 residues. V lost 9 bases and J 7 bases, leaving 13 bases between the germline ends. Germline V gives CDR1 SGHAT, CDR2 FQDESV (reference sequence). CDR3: CASTGKRNEQFF. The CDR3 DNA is TGTGCCAGTACAGGGAAGAGAAATGAGCAGTTCTTC. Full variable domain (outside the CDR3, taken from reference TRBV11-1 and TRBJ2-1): EAEVAQSPRYKITEKSQAVAFWCDPISGHATLYWYRQILGQGPELLVQFQDESVVDDSQLPKDRFSAERLKGVDSTLKIQPAELGDSAMYLCASTGKRNEQFFGPGTRLTVL.

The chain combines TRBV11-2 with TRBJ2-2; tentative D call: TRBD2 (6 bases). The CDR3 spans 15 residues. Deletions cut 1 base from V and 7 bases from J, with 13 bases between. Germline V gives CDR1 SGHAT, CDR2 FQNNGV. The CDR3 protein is CASSLVGGTFGELFF. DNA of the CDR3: TGTGCCAGCAGCTTAGTTGGCGGGACGTTCGGGGAGCTGTTTTTT.

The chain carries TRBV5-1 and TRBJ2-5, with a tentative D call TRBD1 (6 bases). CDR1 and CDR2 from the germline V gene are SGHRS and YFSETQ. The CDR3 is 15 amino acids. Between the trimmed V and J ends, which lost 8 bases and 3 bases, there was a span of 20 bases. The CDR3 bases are TGCGCCAGTAGCAACCAGGGGCGGAAGGAAGAGACCCAGTACTTC. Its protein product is CASSNQGRKEETQYF.

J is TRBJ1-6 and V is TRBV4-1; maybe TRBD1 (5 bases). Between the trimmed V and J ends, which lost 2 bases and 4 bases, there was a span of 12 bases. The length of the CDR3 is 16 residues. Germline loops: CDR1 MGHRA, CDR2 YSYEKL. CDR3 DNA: TGCGCCAGCAGCCAAACAGGTTTTCTTTATAATTCACCCCTCCACTTT. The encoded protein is CASSQTGFLYNSPLHF.

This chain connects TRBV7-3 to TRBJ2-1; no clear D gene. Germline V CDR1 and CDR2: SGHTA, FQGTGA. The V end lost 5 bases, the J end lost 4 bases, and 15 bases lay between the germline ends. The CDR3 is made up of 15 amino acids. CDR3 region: CASSDQAPGYNEQFF. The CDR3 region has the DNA TGTGCCAGCAGCGACCAAGCCCCGGGTTACAATGAGCAGTTCTTC.

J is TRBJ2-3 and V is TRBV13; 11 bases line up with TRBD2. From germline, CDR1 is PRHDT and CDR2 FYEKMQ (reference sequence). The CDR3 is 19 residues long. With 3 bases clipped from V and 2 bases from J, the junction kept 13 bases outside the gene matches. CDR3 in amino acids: CASSFRLAGTKTSTDTQYF. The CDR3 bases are TGTGCCAGCAGCTTTAGACTAGCGGGAACTAAGACCTCCACAGATACGCAGTATTTT.

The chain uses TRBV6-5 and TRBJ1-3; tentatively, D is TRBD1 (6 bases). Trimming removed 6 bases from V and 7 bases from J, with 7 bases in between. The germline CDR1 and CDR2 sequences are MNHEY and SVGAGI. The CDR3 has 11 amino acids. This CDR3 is CASRQGNTIYF. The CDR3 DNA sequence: TGTGCCAGCAGACAGGGCAACACCATATATTTT.

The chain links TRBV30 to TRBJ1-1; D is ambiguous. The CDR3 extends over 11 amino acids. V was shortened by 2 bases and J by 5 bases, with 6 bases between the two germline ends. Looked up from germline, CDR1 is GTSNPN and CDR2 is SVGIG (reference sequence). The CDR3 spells CAWSYLTEAFF. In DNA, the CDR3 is TGTGCCTGGAGTTATTTAACTGAAGCTTTCTTT.

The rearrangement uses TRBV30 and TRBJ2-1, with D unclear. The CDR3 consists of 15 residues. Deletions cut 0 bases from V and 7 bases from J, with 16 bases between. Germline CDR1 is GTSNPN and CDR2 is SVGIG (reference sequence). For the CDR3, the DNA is TGTGCCTGGAGTGTTGGGCAAGTCCCCTTTAATGAGCAGTTCTTC. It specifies CAWSVGQVPFNEQFF.

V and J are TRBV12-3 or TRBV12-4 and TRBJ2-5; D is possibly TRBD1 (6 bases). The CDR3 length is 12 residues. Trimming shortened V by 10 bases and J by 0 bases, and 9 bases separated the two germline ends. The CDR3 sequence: CATGQHQETQYF. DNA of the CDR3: TGTGCCACCGGACAGCACCAAGAGACCCAGTACTTC.

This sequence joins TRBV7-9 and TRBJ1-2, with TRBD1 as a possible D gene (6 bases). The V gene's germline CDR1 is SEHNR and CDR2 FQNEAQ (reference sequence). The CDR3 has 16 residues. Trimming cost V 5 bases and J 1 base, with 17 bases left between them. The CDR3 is CASSPSSDSFNYGYTF. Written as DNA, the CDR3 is TGTGCCAGCAGCCCCTCCTCGGACAGTTTTAACTATGGCTACACCTTC.

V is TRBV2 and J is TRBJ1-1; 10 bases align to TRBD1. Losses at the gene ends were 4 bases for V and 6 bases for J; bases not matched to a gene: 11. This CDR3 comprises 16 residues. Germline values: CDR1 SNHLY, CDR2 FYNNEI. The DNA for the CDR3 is TGTGCCAGCAGTGGACAGGGGGCGCGGGCCTCCTCTGAAGCTTTCTTT. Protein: CASSGQGARASSEAFF. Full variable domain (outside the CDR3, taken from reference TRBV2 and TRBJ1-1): EPEVTQTPSHQVTQMGQEVILRCVPISNHLYFYWYRQILGQKVEFLVSFYNNEISEKSEIFDDQFSVERPDGSNFTLKIRSTKLEDSAMYFCASSGQGARASSEAFFGQGTRLTVV.

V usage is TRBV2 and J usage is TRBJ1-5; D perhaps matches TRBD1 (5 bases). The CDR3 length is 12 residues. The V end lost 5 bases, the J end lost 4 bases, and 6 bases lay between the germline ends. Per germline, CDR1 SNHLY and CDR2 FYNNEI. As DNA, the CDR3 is TGTGCCAGCAGTCGGGGGAATCAGCCCCAGCATTTT. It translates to CASSRGNQPQHF.

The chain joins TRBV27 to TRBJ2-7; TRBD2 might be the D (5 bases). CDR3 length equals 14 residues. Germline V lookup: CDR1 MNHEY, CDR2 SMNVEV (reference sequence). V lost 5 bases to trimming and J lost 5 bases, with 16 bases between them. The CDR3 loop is CASSPIQGLHEQYF. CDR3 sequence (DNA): TGTGCCAGCAGTCCGATACAAGGACTTCACGAGCAGTACTTC.

The CDR3 protein is CAWSLGGSFYEQYF. DNA of the CDR3: TGTGCCTGGAGTCTTGGAGGGTCCTTCTACGAGCAGTACTTC. The chain uses TRBV30 and TRBJ2-7, with D possibly being TRBD2 (6 bases). The CDR3 is made up of 14 amino acids. V dropped 2 bases and J dropped 3 bases, with 14 bases sitting between them. Germline loops: CDR1 GTSNPN, CDR2 SVGIG (reference sequence).

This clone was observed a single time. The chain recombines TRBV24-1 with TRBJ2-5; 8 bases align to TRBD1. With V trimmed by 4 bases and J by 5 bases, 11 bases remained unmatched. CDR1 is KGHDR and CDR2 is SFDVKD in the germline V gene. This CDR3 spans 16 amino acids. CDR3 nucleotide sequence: TGTGCCACCAGTGAGGGAGGACAGGGATTGTTGGAGACCCAGTACTTC. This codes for CATSEGGQGLLETQYF.

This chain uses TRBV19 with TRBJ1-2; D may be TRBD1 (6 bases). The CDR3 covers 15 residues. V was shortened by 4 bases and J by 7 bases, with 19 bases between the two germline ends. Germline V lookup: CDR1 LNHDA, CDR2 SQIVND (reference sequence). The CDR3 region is CASSTRDNRYSGYTF. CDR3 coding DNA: TGTGCCAGTAGTACTAGGGACAATAGGTACTCTGGCTACACCTTC.